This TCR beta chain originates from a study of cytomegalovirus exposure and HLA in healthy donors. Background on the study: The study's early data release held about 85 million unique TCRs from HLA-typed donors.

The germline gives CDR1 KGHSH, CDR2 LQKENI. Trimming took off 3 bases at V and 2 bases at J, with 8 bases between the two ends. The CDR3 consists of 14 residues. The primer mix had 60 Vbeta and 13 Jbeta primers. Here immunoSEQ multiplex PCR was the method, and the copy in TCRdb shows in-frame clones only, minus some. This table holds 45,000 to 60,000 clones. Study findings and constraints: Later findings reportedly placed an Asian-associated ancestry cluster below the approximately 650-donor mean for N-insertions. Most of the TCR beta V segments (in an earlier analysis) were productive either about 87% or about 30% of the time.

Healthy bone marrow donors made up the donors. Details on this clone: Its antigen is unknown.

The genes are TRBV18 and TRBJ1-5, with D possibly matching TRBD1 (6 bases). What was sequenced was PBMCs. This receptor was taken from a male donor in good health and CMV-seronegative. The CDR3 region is CASSPNRGNQPQHF. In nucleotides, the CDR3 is TGTGCCAGCTCACCTAACAGGGGCAATCAGCCCCAGCATTTT.